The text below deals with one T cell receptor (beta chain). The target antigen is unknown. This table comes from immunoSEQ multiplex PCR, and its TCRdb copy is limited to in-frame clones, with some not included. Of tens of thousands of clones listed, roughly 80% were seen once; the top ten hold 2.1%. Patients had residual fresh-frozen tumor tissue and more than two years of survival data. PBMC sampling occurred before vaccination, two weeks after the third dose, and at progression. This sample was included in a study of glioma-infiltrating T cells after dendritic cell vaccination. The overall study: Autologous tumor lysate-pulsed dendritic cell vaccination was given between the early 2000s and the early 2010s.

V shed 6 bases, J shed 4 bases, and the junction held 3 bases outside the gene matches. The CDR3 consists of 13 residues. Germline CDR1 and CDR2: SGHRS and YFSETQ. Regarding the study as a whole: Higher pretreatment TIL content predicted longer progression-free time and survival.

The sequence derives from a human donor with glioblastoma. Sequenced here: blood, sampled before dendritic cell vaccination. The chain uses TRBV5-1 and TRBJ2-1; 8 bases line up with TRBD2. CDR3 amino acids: CASTAGGYNEQFF. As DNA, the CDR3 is TGCGCCAGCACCGCGGGGGGTTACAATGAGCAGTTCTTC.